This TCR beta chain appears in the sequencing data of a study of cytomegalovirus exposure and HLA in healthy donors. The CDR3 is made up of 15 amino acids. V lost 5 bases and J 5 bases, leaving 18 bases between the germline ends. From germline, CDR1 is SGHVS and CDR2 FQNEAQ. Findings and limits, study-wide: Among TCR beta chains, those listed as cytomegalovirus-associated numbered over 150. As was reported, the classifier diagnosed cytomegalovirus status with high specificity and sensitivity.

This clone has a single count. Its antigen is as yet unknown. The table came from immunoSEQ multiplex PCR; TCRdb's copy has only in-frame clones and leaves some out. The sample lists 75,000 to 95,000 clones; 96% were seen once. The sequenced sample was PBMCs. This sequence joins TRBV7-8 and TRBJ1-1, with D unresolved. The sequence was obtained from a man in his late teens or twenties in good health and CMV-seronegative. The CDR3 protein is CASSQEGRWDTEAFF. In DNA form, the CDR3 reads TGTGCCAGCAGCCAAGAGGGCCGGTGGGATACTGAAGCTTTCTTT.